The source of this T cell receptor beta chain is a study of T cell repertoires in ileal Crohn's disease. Clones were sequenced by immunoSEQ multiplex PCR, and TCRdb holds only the in-frame ones, with some missing. The sample includes about 8,200 clones, roughly 96% seen only once; the top ten take approximately 0.2%. Germline-derived CDR1 and CDR2 are SGHRS and YFSETQ. V lost 0 bases to trimming and J lost 9 bases; unmatched junction nucleotides: 5. This CDR3 is 15 amino acids long. V gene TRBV5-1 combines with J gene TRBJ1-6; 8 bases align to TRBD1. The sample comprised ileal tissue. This receptor was taken from an adult with Crohn's disease. CDR3 loop: CASSLGSGTGSPLHF. The CDR3 nucleotides are TGCGCCAGCAGCTTGGGATCCGGGACAGGTTCACCCCTCCACTTT.